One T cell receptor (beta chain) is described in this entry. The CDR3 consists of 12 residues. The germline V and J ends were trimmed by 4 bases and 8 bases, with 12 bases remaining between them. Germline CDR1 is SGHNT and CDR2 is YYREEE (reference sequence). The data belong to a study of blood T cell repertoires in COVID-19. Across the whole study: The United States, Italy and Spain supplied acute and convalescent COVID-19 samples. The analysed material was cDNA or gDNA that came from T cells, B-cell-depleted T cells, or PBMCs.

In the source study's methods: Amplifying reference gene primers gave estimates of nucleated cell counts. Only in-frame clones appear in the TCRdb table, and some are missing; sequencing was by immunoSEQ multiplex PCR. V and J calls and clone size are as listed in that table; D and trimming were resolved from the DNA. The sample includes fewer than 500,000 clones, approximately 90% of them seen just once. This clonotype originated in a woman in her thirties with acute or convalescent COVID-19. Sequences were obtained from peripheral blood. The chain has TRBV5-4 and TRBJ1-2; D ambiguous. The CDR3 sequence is CASSGLAYGYTF. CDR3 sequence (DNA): TGTGCCAGCAGCGGATTAGCCTACGGCTACACCTTC.